A single sample gave rise to the 8 T cell receptor beta chains below, sequenced in a study of T cells in Graves' hyperthyroidism and ophthalmopathy. Amplification targeted TCR beta CDR3 regions from RNA transcripts. The primer set for the first-round RT-PCR of the TCR CDR3 was HTBI. MiXCR, run by TCRdb on the multiplex PCR reads, gives a single entry per CDR3 protein. Of about 360,000 distinct CDR3 sequences listed, roughly 14% were seen once; the top ten hold roughly 26%. Sequenced input: blood. These receptors were obtained from a woman in her late teens or twenties with Graves' hyperthyroidism that later progressed to Graves' ophthalmopathy.

The chain links TRBV11-2 to TRBJ2-5; TRBD2 aligns across 8 bases. V was clipped by 3 bases and J by 6 bases; unmatched bases: 6. This CDR3 spans 14 amino acids. CDR1 and CDR2 from the germline V gene are SGHAT and FQNNGV. The CDR3 region is CASSFGRAGKTQYF. CDR3 DNA sequence: TGTGCCAGCAGCTTCGGGAGGGCCGGGAAGACCCAGTACTTC.

This clonotype has a count of ten or more. CDR3 sequence (DNA): TGTGCCAGCAGTGAGGTGGCGACAGGAGTGAGGGGTTCACCCCTCCACTTT. Residues: CASSEVATGVRGSPLHF. The chain is built from TRBV25-1 and TRBJ1-6; TRBD1 might be the D (6 bases). CDR1 and CDR2 (germline): MGHDK, SYGVNS. The CDR3 covers 17 residues. Trimming took off 3 bases at V and 9 bases at J, with 21 bases between the two ends.

Notes on this clonotype: An end of the junction differs from the germline gene, which may be a read error. The chain employs TRBV7-9 and TRBJ2-1; 9 bases align to TRBD2. The germline V gene encodes CDR1 SEHNR and CDR2 FQNEAQ (reference sequence). The length of the CDR3 is 16 residues. CDR3 sequence (DNA): TGTGCCAGCAGCTTAAGGGCGGGAGGGGGTTACAATGAGCGGTTCTTC. Translating it yields CASSLRAGGGYNERFF.

In its sample, this clonotype was seen many times. The chain carries TRBV3-1 and TRBJ2-7; 14 positions agree with TRBD2. CDR3 length: 15 amino acids. CDR1 is LGHDT, CDR2 YNNKEL, per germline (reference sequence). V shed 6 bases, J shed 4 bases, and the junction held 5 bases outside the gene matches. The CDR3 DNA sequence: TGTGCCAGCAGTTTAGGGACTAGCGGGAGTTACGAGCAGTACTTC. It codes for CASSLGTSGSYEQYF.

This clonotype was counted at least ten times. The chain has TRBV20-1 and TRBJ2-3, with 8 bases that match TRBD2. The CDR3 length is 15 residues. After removal of 3 bases from V and 2 bases from J, the junction contained 7 bases not matched to a gene. The germline gives CDR1 DFQATT, CDR2 SNEGSKA (reference sequence). The CDR3 here is CSASVSSGYTDTQYF. The CDR3 nucleotides read TGCAGTGCTAGTGTGTCTAGCGGGTACACAGATACGCAGTATTTT.

This clonotype was counted a few times. The chain combines TRBV4-1 with TRBJ1-5; 8 bases map to TRBD1. Germline V CDR1 and CDR2: MGHRA, YSYEKL. With V trimmed by 3 bases and J by 6 bases, 10 bases remained unmatched. The CDR3 is 16 amino acids. CDR3 loop: CASSHSGQELGQPQHF. The CDR3 coding sequence is TGCGCCAGCAGCCACTCGGGACAGGAACTAGGTCAGCCCCAGCATTTT.

This clonotype has just a few counts. V gene TRBV7-9 combines with J gene TRBJ2-1; the match to TRBD2 covers 10 bases. Losses at the gene ends were 1 base for V and 3 bases for J; bases not matched to a gene: 3. The V gene's germline CDR1 is SEHNR and CDR2 FQNEAQ (reference sequence). There are 16 residues in the CDR3. The chain's CDR3 is CASSLGGLADYNEQFF. Here the CDR3 DNA reads TGTGCCAGCAGCTTAGGCGGACTAGCGGACTACAATGAGCAGTTCTTC. The whole variable domain, remainder taken from reference TRBV7-9 and TRBJ2-1, is DTGVSQNPRHKITKRGQNVTFRCDPISEHNRLYWYRQTLGQGPEFLTYFQNEAQLEKSRLLSDRFSAERPKGSFSTLEIQRTEQGDSAMYLCASSLGGLADYNEQFFGPGTRLTVL.

This clonotype has just one count. A much larger clone differs by one base, so this may be a read error. The chain has TRBV28 and TRBJ1-4; 9 bases align to TRBD1. V was pared by 4 bases and J by 10 bases, with 10 bases of the junction left unmatched. The CDR3 extends over 15 amino acids. Germline V CDR1 and CDR2: MDHEN, SYDVKM. The CDR3 nucleotides read TGTGCCAGCAGTTCCACTCGGACAGGGGCGGGAAAACTGTTTTTT. It translates to CASSSTRTGAGKLFF.